The 19 T cell receptor beta chains below were found in one sample sequenced in a study of blood T cell repertoires in COVID-19. This table comes from immunoSEQ multiplex PCR, and its TCRdb copy is limited to in-frame clones, with some not included. The table has roughly 250,000 clones, roughly 90% seen once; the top ten hold approximately 4.3%. Sequencing was carried out using peripheral blood. The receptors were gathered from a man aged 60 to 69 who had recovered from COVID-19.

V gene TRBV28 combines with J gene TRBJ2-7; D is possibly TRBD2 (7 bases). The V and J ends lost 4 bases and 6 bases respectively, with 19 bases between them. The CDR3 is 15 residues long. Germline values: CDR1 MDHEN, CDR2 SYDVKM. The CDR3 DNA reads TGTGCCAGCAGTTCCCTCCGGGGGGCGCTTGCCGAGCAGTACTTC. Protein product: CASSSLRGALAEQYF.

This sequence joins TRBV6-5 and TRBJ2-3; the D is unclear. The germline CDR1 and CDR2 sequences are MNHEY and SVGAGI. This CDR3 has 13 amino acids. Trimming left V 2 bases short and J 7 bases short, with 10 bases between. The CDR3 spells CASSYAAFYTQYF. In DNA form, the CDR3 reads TGTGCCAGCAGTTACGCGGCCTTTTATACGCAGTATTTT.

The chain couples TRBV9 to TRBJ2-7; TRBD1 matches 9 bases. J was trimmed by 5 bases and V by 0 bases; bases with no gene match: 9. CDR1 and CDR2 (germline): SGDLS, YYNGEE. CDR3 length equals 16 residues. CDR3 nucleotides: TGTGCCAGCAGCGTAGATCCCGGGACAGGGAGACACGAGCAGTACTTC. Translated, it gives CASSVDPGTGRHEQYF.

This clone has more than one count but fewer than ten. The V call is TRBV19, the J call TRBJ1-1; D gene unclear. The CDR3 sequence is 15 residues long. The V and J ends lost 6 bases and 3 bases respectively, with 17 bases between them. Germline CDR1 is LNHDA and CDR2 is SQIVND (reference sequence). This CDR3 is CASSSGIGGDTEAFF. As DNA, the CDR3 is TGTGCCAGTAGCTCCGGGATAGGCGGTGACACTGAAGCTTTCTTT.

The genes are TRBV9 and TRBJ1-1; maybe TRBD1 (6 bases). CDR3 length: 12 residues. Trimming took off 1 base at V and 8 bases at J, with 9 bases between the two ends. CDR1 and CDR2 (germline): SGDLS, YYNGEE. CDR3 region: CASSVSGGEAFF. CDR3 DNA sequence: TGTGCCAGCAGCGTATCTGGGGGCGAAGCTTTCTTT.

The chain couples TRBV24-1 to TRBJ1-2; D ambiguous. Trimming left V 5 bases short and J 1 base short, with 7 bases between. This CDR3 has 13 amino acids. Germline V lookup: CDR1 KGHDR, CDR2 SFDVKD. The CDR3 coding sequence is TGTGCCACCAGTGGTGGCAGTAACTATGGCTACACCTTC. This sequence encodes CATSGGSNYGYTF.

The chain is built from TRBV6-5 and TRBJ2-1; no clear D gene. V was clipped by 4 bases and J by 1 base, with 11 bases between them. This CDR3 comprises 15 residues. Germline V gene lookup returns CDR1 MNHEY and CDR2 SVGAGI. Here the CDR3 DNA reads TGTGCCAGCAGTTCCCAGGCCGCGTCCTACAATGAGCAGTTCTTC. Translated, it gives CASSSQAASYNEQFF.

CDR3 loop: CASGLGQTYGYTF. In DNA form, the CDR3 reads TGCGCCAGCGGATTGGGACAGACCTATGGCTACACCTTC. The V gene is TRBV4-1, the J gene TRBJ1-2; 7 bases are a match to TRBD1. Germline V lookup: CDR1 MGHRA, CDR2 YSYEKL. Losses at the gene ends were 8 bases for V and 4 bases for J; bases not matched to a gene: 7. This CDR3 contains 13 residues.

The chain employs TRBV6-2 or TRBV6-3 and TRBJ2-2; the match to TRBD2 covers 9 bases. The CDR3 is 16 residues long. V gave up 5 bases and J gave up 6 bases; unmatched junction bases: 10. Germline lookup yields CDR1 MNHEY and CDR2 SVGEGT. CDR3 nucleotide sequence: TGTGCCAGCAGTAAACCCAGCGGGGGGCCCCCCGGGGAGCTGTTTTTT. This encodes CASSKPSGGPPGELFF.

The chain couples TRBV5-1 to TRBJ2-7, with a weak D call TRBD2 (5 bases). The CDR3 sequence is 16 residues long. Trimming left V 0 bases short and J 0 bases short, with 13 bases between. From germline, CDR1 is SGHRS and CDR2 YFSETQ. The CDR3 region is CASSLGGGSSSYEQYF. The CDR3 nucleotides read TGCGCCAGCAGCTTGGGAGGCGGGTCCAGCTCCTACGAGCAGTACTTC.

The V gene is TRBV9, the J gene TRBJ2-7; 9 bases align to TRBD2. This CDR3 region has 14 residues. Germline CDR1 is SGDLS and CDR2 is YYNGEE. V dropped 3 bases and J dropped 2; count of bases not matched to a gene: 3. The chain's CDR3 is CASSEGLATYEQYF. In DNA form, the CDR3 reads TGTGCCAGCAGCGAGGGACTAGCAACCTACGAGCAGTACTTC.

The V and J genes are TRBV30 and TRBJ1-4, with 8 bases aligning to TRBD1. The CDR3 sequence is 11 residues long. CDR1 is GTSNPN, CDR2 SVGIG, per germline (reference sequence). In DNA, the CDR3 is TGTGCAGGGACAGGAGAGGAAAAACTGTTTTTT. Its protein product is CAGTGEEKLFF.

V gene TRBV19 combines with J gene TRBJ1-5; the D gene is possibly TRBD1 (6 bases). Germline V lookup: CDR1 LNHDA, CDR2 SQIVND (reference sequence). The V gene lost 4 bases and the J gene lost 7 bases, with 17 bases spanning the gap. The CDR3 is 15 residues long. CDR3 nucleotides: TGTGCCAGTAGTACCCCAGGGGCCCCCCTCCAGCCCCAGCATTTT. Translating it yields CASSTPGAPLQPQHF.

The CDR3 is CASSDSAERYGGQGWTQYF. The CDR3 nucleotides are TGTGCCAGCAGTGACTCGGCTGAACGTTACGGGGGACAGGGGTGGACCCAGTACTTC. The chain recombines TRBV6-4 with TRBJ2-5; 10 bases align to TRBD1. The germline V gene encodes CDR1 MRHNA and CDR2 SNTAGT. The V and J ends lost 0 bases and 7 bases, in that order; junction bases with no gene match: 17. This CDR3 comprises 19 residues.

The rearrangement joins TRBV25-1 to TRBJ2-1; 11 bases agree with TRBD2. This CDR3 region has 14 residues. Losses at the gene ends were 8 bases for V and 9 bases for J; bases not matched to a gene: 9. The germline gives CDR1 MGHDK, CDR2 SYGVNS. The CDR3 reads CASLLAGDVGEQFF. The CDR3 bases are TGTGCCAGCCTACTAGCGGGGGATGTGGGTGAGCAGTTCTTC.

The rearrangement joins TRBV10-1 to TRBJ1-1, with D perhaps matching TRBD1 (5 bases). The germline V gene has CDR1 WNHNN and CDR2 SYGVQD (reference sequence). With 2 bases removed from V and 4 bases from J, the gap between germline ends came to 14 bases. The CDR3 length is 15 residues. Here the CDR3 DNA reads TGCGCCAGCAGTGAGCGGGGCGGGATTGTCACTGAAGCTTTCTTT. This gives the protein CASSERGGIVTEAFF.

The V gene is TRBV2, the J gene TRBJ1-1; the D gene is possibly TRBD1 (5 bases). Trimming took off 1 base at V and 2 bases at J, with 11 bases between the two ends. The CDR3 loop spans 15 amino acids. CDR1 SNHLY and CDR2 FYNNEI come from the germline V gene. The DNA of the CDR3 is TGTGCCAGCAGTGAAGTCAGGGTACGAAACACTGAAGCTTTCTTT. This gives the protein CASSEVRVRNTEAFF.

The chain has TRBV3-1 (or the pseudogene TRBV3-2) and TRBJ2-1, with 10 bases lining up with TRBD2. Germline V gene lookup returns CDR1 LGHDT and CDR2 YNNKEL (reference sequence). The CDR3 has 17 amino acids. The V segment lost 1 base and the J segment 4 bases; nucleotides outside the gene matches: 7. The chain's CDR3 is CASSQVGVAGGYNEQFF. The CDR3 bases are TGTGCCAGCAGCCAAGTCGGAGTAGCGGGGGGTTACAATGAGCAGTTCTTC.

The chain recombines TRBV14 with TRBJ1-1; 7 bases are shared with TRBD1. The CDR3 sequence is 13 residues long. Germline loops: CDR1 SGHDN, CDR2 FVKESK. V was pared by 2 bases and J by 7 bases, with 4 bases of the junction left unmatched. As DNA, the CDR3 is TGTGCCAGCAGCCAATGGGACAGACTTGAAGCTTTCTTT. Protein product: CASSQWDRLEAFF. Full variable domain (missing parts from reference TRBV14 and TRBJ1-1): EAGVTQFPSHSVIEKGQTVTLRCDPISGHDNLYWYRRVMGKEIKFLLHFVKESKQDESGMPNNRFLAERTGGTYSTLKVQPAELEDSGVYFCASSQWDRLEAFFGQGTRLTVV.